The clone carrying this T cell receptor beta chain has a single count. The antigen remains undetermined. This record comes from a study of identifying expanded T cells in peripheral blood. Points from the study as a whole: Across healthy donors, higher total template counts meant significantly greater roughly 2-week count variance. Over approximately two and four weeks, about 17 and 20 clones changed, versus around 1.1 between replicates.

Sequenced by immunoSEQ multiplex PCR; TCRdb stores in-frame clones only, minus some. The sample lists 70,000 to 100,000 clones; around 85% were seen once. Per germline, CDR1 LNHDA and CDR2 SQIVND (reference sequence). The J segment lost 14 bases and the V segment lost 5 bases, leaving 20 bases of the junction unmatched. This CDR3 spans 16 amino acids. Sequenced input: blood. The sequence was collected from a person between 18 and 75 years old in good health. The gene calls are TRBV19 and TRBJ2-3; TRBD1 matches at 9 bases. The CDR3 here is CASSSRSGTGYLSRYF. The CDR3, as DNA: TGTGCCAGTAGTTCCCGGTCGGGGACAGGGTACTTATCCCGGTATTTT.